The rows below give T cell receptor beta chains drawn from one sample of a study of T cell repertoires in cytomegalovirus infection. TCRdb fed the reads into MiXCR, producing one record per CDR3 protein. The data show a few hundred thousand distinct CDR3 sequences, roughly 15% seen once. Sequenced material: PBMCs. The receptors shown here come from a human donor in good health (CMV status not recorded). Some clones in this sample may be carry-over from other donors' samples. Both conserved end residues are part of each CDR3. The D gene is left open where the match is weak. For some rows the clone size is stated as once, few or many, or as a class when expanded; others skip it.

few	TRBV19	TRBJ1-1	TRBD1	CASKGQGADTEAFF	TGTGCCAGCAAAGGACAGGGGGCGGACACTGAAGCTTTCTTT
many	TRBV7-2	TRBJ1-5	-	CASSVRSNQPQHF	TGTGCCAGCAGCGTCAGATCTAATCAGCCCCAGCATTTT
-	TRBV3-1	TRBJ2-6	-	CASSQEATRPFSGANVLTF	TGTGCCAGCAGCCAAGAGGCCACGAGGCCCTTTTCTGGGGCCAACGTCCTGACTTTC
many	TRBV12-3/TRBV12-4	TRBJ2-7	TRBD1	CASSPDRENEQYF	TGTGCCAGCAGTCCGGACAGGGAGAACGAGCAGTACTTC
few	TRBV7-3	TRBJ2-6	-	CASSPSGGALGANVLTF	TGTGCCAGCAGCCCAAGCGGAGGGGCTCTGGGGGCCAACGTCCTGACTTTC
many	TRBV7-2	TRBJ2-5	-	CASAMGEPGETQYF	TGTGCCAGCGCTATGGGGGAGCCTGGAGAGACCCAGTACTTC
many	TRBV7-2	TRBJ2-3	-	CASSSPGGTDTQYF	TGTGCCAGCAGCTCCCCCGGTGGCACAGATACGCAGTATTTT
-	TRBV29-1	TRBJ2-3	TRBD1	CSAGQGGPDTQYF	TGCAGCGCCGGACAGGGGGGACCAGATACGCAGTATTTT
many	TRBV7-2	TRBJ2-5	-	CASSLEGWGETQYF	TGTGCCAGCAGCTTAGAGGGGTGGGGAGAGACCCAGTACTTC
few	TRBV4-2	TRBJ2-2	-	CASSQGVGELFF	TGTGCCAGCAGCCAAGGCGTCGGGGAGCTGTTTTTT
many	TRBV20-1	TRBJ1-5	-	CSAREQGTNQPQHF	TGCAGTGCTAGGGAACAGGGTACCAATCAGCCCCAGCATTTT
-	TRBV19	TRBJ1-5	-	CASSNYNEPQHF	TGTGCCAGTAGTAATTACAATGAGCCCCAGCATTTT
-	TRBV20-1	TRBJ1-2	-	CSAPNDRSRIGYGYTF	TGCAGTGCTCCGAACGACAGGAGCCGAATTGGGTATGGCTACACCTTC
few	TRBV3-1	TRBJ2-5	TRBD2	CASSQESGGPQETQYF	TGTGCCAGCAGCCAAGAGAGCGGGGGCCCCCAAGAGACCCAGTACTTC
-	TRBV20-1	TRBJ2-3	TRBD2	CSARAPGSGRADTQYF	TGCAGTGCTAGGGCCCCCGGTAGCGGGAGGGCAGATACGCAGTATTTT
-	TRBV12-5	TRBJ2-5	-	CASGPLRGGETQYF	TGTGCTAGTGGCCCCCTACGGGGTGGAGAGACCCAGTACTTC
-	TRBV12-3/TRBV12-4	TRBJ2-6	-	CASSFGRGNVLTF	TGTGCCAGCAGTTTTGGTCGTGGCAACGTCCTGACTTTC
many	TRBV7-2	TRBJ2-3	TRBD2	CASSLDWREWIDTQYF	TGTGCCAGCAGCTTAGATTGGCGGGAGTGGATAGATACGCAGTATTTT
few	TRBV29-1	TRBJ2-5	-	CSGGQTETQYF	TGCAGCGGCGGACAGACGGAGACCCAGTACTTC
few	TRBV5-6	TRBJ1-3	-	CASSFRNSGNTIYF	TGTGCCAGCAGCTTCCGTAACTCTGGAAACACCATATATTTT
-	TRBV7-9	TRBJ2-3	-	CASSLVAGDTQYF	TGTGCCAGCAGCTTGGTAGCAGGGGATACGCAGTATTTT
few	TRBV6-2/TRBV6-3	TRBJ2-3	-	CASSYTGRTTSADTQYF	TGTGCCAGCAGTTACACGGGACGGACCACATCGGCAGATACGCAGTATTTT
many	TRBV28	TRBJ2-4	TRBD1	CASSLDRGRGIQYF	TGTGCCAGCAGTTTAGACAGGGGCCGAGGCATTCAGTACTTC
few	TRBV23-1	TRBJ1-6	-	CASSQSGRGRSPLHF	TGCGCCAGCAGTCAATCGGGCAGGGGAAGGTCACCCCTCCACTTT
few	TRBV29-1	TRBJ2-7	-	CSVMRSYEQYF	TGCAGCGTTATGAGGTCCTACGAGCAGTACTTC
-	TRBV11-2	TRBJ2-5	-	CASLGEETQYF	TGTGCCAGCTTAGGGGAAGAGACCCAGTACTTC
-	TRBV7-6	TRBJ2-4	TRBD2	CASSLADGALAGEYGNIQYF	TGTGCCAGCAGCTTAGCGGACGGAGCACTAGCGGGAGAATATGGAAACATTCAGTACTTC
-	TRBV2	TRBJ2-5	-	CASRAGTAETQYF	TGTGCCAGCAGGGCGGGGACAGCAGAGACCCAGTACTTC
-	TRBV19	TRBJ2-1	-	CASRLPYEQFF	TGTGCCAGTCGCCTCCCGTATGAGCAGTTCTTC
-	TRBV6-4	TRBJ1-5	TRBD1	CASKGPQGSNQPQHF	TGTGCCAGCAAAGGCCCACAGGGGAGCAATCAGCCCCAGCATTTT
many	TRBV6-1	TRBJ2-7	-	CASSGRMLEGQYF	TGTGCCAGCAGCGGAAGAATGTTGGAGGGGCAGTACTTC
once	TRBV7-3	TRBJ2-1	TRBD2	CASSLIGAGGLWNEQFF	TGTGCCAGCAGCTTAATTGGGGCGGGGGGCCTATGGAATGAGCAGTTCTTC
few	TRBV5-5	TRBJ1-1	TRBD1	CASSTNPKLGQGDTEAFF	TGTGCCAGCAGCACGAACCCCAAATTAGGACAGGGGGACACTGAAGCTTTCTTT
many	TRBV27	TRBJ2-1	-	CASRALDGYNEQFF	TGTGCCAGCAGGGCACTGGACGGCTACAATGAGCAGTTCTTC
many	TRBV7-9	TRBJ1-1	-	CASSSRQLLGTEAFF	TGTGCCAGCAGCTCCCGACAGTTACTGGGGACTGAAGCTTTCTTT
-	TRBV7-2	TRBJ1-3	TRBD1	CASSSRDRGFGNTIYF	TGTGCCAGCAGCTCCCGGGACAGGGGGTTTGGAAACACCATATATTTT
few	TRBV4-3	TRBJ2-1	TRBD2	CASSQTDTGTISQAQFF	TGCGCCAGCAGCCAAACCGATACCGGGACTATCTCCCAAGCGCAGTTCTTC
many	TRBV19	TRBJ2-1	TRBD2	CASKTSGSSYNEQFF	TGTGCCAGTAAGACTAGCGGAAGCTCCTACAATGAGCAGTTCTTC
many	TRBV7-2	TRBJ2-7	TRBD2	CASSLRGTSGHYEQYF	TGTGCCAGCAGCTTAAGGGGGACTAGCGGCCACTACGAGCAGTACTTC
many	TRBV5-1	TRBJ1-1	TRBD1	CASSQGQGGTEAFF	TGCGCCAGCAGCCAAGGACAGGGGGGGACTGAAGCTTTCTTT
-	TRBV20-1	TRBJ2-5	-	CSGGYGGGQRETQYF	TGCAGTGGAGGTTACGGCGGGGGCCAAAGGGAGACCCAGTACTTC
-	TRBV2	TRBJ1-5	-	CASTWTSNQPQHF	TGTGCCAGCACCTGGACAAGCAATCAGCCCCAGCATTTT
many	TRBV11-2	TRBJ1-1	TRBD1	CASSSSQNRGEAFF	TGTGCCAGCAGCTCCTCCCAAAACAGGGGGGAAGCTTTCTTT